This TCR beta chain was retrieved from a study of T cells after yellow fever vaccination. This CDR3 spans 18 amino acids. The ends were cut back, 0 bases at V and 0 bases at J, with 15 bases in the middle. Germline V CDR1 and CDR2: MNHEY, SMNVEV (reference sequence). This clonotype was seen ten or more times. Its target is unknown. TCRdb ran MiXCR on the 5' RACE reads and lists one entry per CDR3 protein. The sample yields 350,000 to 550,000 distinct CDR3 sequences, under 20% seen once. Study-wide results and caveats: Contamination by abundant bulk-population clonotypes could be present in FACS-sorted repertoires.

The clonotype originates from a man between 18 and 29 years old who received the YFV17D yellow fever vaccine. This rearrangement joins TRBV27 to TRBJ1-3, with a possible D match to TRBD1 (6 bases). The specimen comprised PBMCs, sampled before the yellow fever booster vaccination. CDR3 residues: CASSLSGTGPRSGNTIYF. DNA for the CDR3: TGTGCCAGCAGTTTATCGGGTACAGGGCCCCGCTCTGGAAACACCATATATTTT.